The T cell receptor (beta chain) described here comes from a study of T-cell memory formation after mild COVID-19. TCRdb re-derived calls from the 5' RACE reads in MiXCR, one entry per CDR3 protein. There are more than 45,000 distinct CDR3 sequences in the sample; 9.3% occur only once, and 12% lies in the top ten. Deletions cut 7 bases from V and 4 bases from J, with 18 bases between. This CDR3 is 15 amino acids long. Germline V CDR1 and CDR2: KGHDR, SFDVKD. Worth noting for this clonotype: Its antigen remains unknown.

Notes on the study in general: Among clones contracting day 15 to 85, CD4/CD8 was balanced, whereas later expanders leaned CD4+. Pre-infection memory contained some responding clones, which suggested that cross-reactive memory had joined.

The chain couples TRBV24-1 to TRBJ2-5, with TRBD2 as a possible D gene (6 bases). The sample consisted of PBMCs or a T cell subset sorted from them (not recorded which). The sequence derives from an adult woman who had mild COVID-19 (a few samples of this study predate the infection). Cell type and time point are not known. The CDR3 DNA reads TGTGCCACCAGCGACTCATCCGGGAGACGAGAGACCCAGTACTTC. Translation gives CATSDSSGRRETQYF.